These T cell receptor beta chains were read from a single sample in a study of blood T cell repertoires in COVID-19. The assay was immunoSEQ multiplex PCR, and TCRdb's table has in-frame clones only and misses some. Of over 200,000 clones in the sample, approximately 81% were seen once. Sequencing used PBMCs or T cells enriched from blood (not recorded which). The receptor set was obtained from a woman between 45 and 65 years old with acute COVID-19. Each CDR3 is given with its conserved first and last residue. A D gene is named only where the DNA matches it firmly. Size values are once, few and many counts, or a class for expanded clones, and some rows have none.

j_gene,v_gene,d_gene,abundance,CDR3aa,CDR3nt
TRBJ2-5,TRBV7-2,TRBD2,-,CASSLLGLANQETQYF,TGTGCCAGCAGCTTGCTCGGACTAGCGAATCAAGAGACCCAGTACTTC
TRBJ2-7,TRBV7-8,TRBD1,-,CASSFAGTGTYEQYF,TGTGCCAGCAGCTTCGCCGGGACAGGGACCTACGAGCAGTACTTC
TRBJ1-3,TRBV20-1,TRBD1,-,CSASNRGYSNTIYF,TGCAGTGCTAGTAACAGGGGGTATTCAAACACCATATATTTT
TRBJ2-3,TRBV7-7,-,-,CASSLHTGADTQYF,TGTGCTAGCAGTTTACACACAGGAGCAGATACGCAGTATTTT
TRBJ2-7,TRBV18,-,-,CASSEDSTSYEQYF,TGTGCCAGCTCAGAGGACAGTACCTCCTACGAGCAGTACTTC
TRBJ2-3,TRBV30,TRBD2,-,CAWSSLSGPLTSGSTDTQYF,TGTGCCTGGAGCAGCTTATCGGGCCCATTGACTAGCGGGAGCACAGATACGCAGTATTTT
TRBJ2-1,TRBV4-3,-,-,CASSQDGTGDYNEQFF,TGCGCCAGCAGCCAAGACGGAACGGGAGACTACAATGAGCAGTTCTTC
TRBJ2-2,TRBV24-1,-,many,CATSDFGQGPGELFF,TGTGCCACCAGTGATTTCGGCCAGGGTCCCGGGGAGCTGTTTTTT
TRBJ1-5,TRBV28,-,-,CASSLSQGISNQPQHF,TGTGCCAGCAGTTTATCCCAGGGTATATCAAATCAGCCCCAGCATTTT
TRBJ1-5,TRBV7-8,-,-,CASSLVGVGQPQHF,TGTGCCAGCAGCTTAGTAGGGGTGGGGCAGCCCCAGCATTTT
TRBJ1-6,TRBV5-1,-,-,CASTWGDNSPLHF,TGCGCCAGCACGTGGGGGGACAATTCACCCCTCCACTTT
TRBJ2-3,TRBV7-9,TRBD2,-,CASSLEVAGGRPQYF,TGTGCCAGCAGCTTAGAGGTAGCGGGAGGGAGGCCGCAGTATTTT
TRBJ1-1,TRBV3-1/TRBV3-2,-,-,CASSQGQGNTEAFF,TGTGCCAGCAGCCAGGGGCAGGGAAACACTGAAGCTTTCTTT
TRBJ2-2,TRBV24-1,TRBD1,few,CATSDSDRGRPGELFF,TGTGCCACCAGTGACTCGGACAGGGGGCGCCCCGGGGAGCTGTTTTTT
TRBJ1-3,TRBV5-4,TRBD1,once,CASSSWTGTYTSGNTIYF,TGTGCCAGCAGCTCCTGGACAGGGACCTACACCTCTGGAAACACCATATATTTT
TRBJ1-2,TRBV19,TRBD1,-,CASSTPGQENYGYTF,TGTGCCAGTAGTACACCGGGACAGGAGAACTATGGCTACACCTTC
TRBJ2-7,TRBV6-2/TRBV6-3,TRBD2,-,CASSSTGLAGGSSVSEQYF,TGTGCCAGCAGTTCTACCGGACTAGCGGGAGGGTCGAGTGTTTCCGAGCAGTACTTC
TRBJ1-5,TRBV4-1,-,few,CASSQERYQPQHF,TGCGCCAGCAGCCAAGAACGGTATCAGCCCCAGCATTTT
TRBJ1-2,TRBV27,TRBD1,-,CASSTRQGPGGYTF,TGTGCCAGCAGTACCCGACAGGGACCGGGGGGCTACACCTTC
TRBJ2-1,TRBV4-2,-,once,CASSQELARDNEQFF,TGTGCCAGCAGCCAAGAGCTAGCTCGGGACAATGAGCAGTTCTTC
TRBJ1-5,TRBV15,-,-,CATSRDSRAGHWGNQPQHF,TGTGCCACCAGCAGAGATTCTCGCGCAGGCCACTGGGGCAATCAGCCCCAGCATTTT
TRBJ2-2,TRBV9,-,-,CASRQSTGELFF,TGTGCCAGCAGACAATCCACCGGGGAGCTGTTTTTT
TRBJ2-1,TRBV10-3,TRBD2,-,CAISEPSGLGPLYNEQFF,TGTGCCATCAGTGAGCCTAGCGGGCTAGGGCCCCTCTACAATGAGCAGTTCTTC
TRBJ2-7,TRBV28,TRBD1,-,CASNPRDRGRLGPYEQYF,TGTGCCAGCAACCCCCGGGACAGGGGGCGGCTAGGTCCCTACGAGCAGTACTTC
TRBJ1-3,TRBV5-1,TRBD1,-,CASSSGQGNTIYF,TGCGCCAGCAGCTCGGGACAGGGGAACACCATATATTTT
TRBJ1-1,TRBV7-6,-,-,CASSSNPGGTEAFF,TGTGCCAGCAGCTCCAATCCCGGAGGGACTGAAGCTTTCTTT
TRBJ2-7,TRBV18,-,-,CASSPPGWGAYEQYF,TGTGCCAGCTCACCACCGGGTTGGGGGGCCTACGAGCAGTACTTC
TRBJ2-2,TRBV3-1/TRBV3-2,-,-,CASSQLNSWTGELFF,TGTGCCAGCAGCCAATTGAATAGCTGGACCGGGGAGCTGTTTTTT
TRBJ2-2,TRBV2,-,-,CASRAVVANTGELFF,TGTGCCAGCAGGGCGGTGGTAGCGAACACCGGGGAGCTGTTTTTT
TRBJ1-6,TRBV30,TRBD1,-,CAWTTGLNSPLHF,TGTGCCTGGACGACAGGGCTAAATTCACCCCTCCACTTT
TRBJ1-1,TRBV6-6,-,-,CASNPTDNTEAFF,TGTGCCAGCAACCCGACTGATAACACTGAAGCTTTCTTT
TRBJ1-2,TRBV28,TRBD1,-,CASSSRQGPYGYTF,TGTGCCAGCAGTAGCAGACAGGGCCCGTATGGCTACACCTTC
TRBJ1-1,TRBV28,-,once,CASDLVGEGGTEAFF,TGTGCCAGCGATTTAGTAGGGGAGGGTGGCACTGAAGCTTTCTTT
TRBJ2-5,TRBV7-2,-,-,CASSLDRQSQETQYF,TGTGCCAGCAGCTTAGATCGACAGTCCCAAGAGACCCAGTACTTC